This TCR beta chain comes out of a study of cytomegalovirus exposure and HLA in healthy donors. Details on this clone: Its antigen is still unknown.

Germline CDR1 is GTSNPN and CDR2 is SVGIG (reference sequence). The V end lost 1 base, the J end lost 4 bases, and 17 bases lay between the germline ends. This CDR3 has 17 amino acids. Study-wide points: The study had only CMV serostatus as immune exposure information.

Primers: 60 Vbeta forward and 13 Jbeta reverse. The table came from immunoSEQ multiplex PCR; TCRdb's copy has only in-frame clones and leaves some out. The sample includes roughly 150,000 clones, just under 80% of them seen just once. What was sequenced was PBMCs. The TCR sequence derives from a man aged 25 to 40 in good health and CMV-seronegative. The chain couples TRBV30 to TRBJ2-6; D may be TRBD1 (6 bases). The CDR3 DNA follows: TGTGCCTGGAGTGGAACCATTACAGGGAACGGGGCCAACGTCCTGACTTTC. The encoded protein is CAWSGTITGNGANVLTF. Looking up the rest from reference TRBV30 and TRBJ2-6 gives the full variable domain: SQTIHQWPATLVQPVGSPLSLECTVEGTSNPNLYWYRQAAGRGLQLLFYSVGIGQISSEVPQNLSASRPQDRQFILSSKKLLLSDSGFYLCAWSGTITGNGANVLTFGAGSRLTVL.